These T cell receptor beta chains were read from a single sample in a study of radiotherapy plus CTLA-4 blockade in lung cancer. Profiled with immunoSEQ multiplex PCR; TCRdb holds only in-frame clones, not every one. The sample contains 40,000 or so clones, about 63% of which appear only once. The sample in question was peripheral blood, obtained from a patient treated with radiotherapy plus ipilimumab. These receptors all come from a human donor with non-small cell lung cancer who had a partial response to radiotherapy plus ipilimumab. Each CDR3 is given with its conserved first and last residue. Each record gives: CDR3 length, clone size, V gene, D gene, J gene, CDR3 protein, CDR3 DNA. D genes are given only for firm matches. Size is stated for part of the rows, as once, few or many counts, or as a class when the clone is expanded.

16	few	TRBV25-1	TRBD1	TRBJ2-7	CASSESGGAGFYEQYF	TGTGCCAGCAGTGAGTCAGGGGGCGCAGGCTTCTACGAGCAGTACTTC
16	many	TRBV19	.	TRBJ1-5	CASSIVGAVEYQPQHF	TGTGCCAGTAGTATAGTGGGGGCAGTCGAATATCAGCCCCAGCATTTT
21	.	TRBV21-1	.	TRBJ2-1	CASSTPEETSAFSSSYNEQFF	TGTGCCAGCAGCACCCCGGAGGAGACTAGCGCCTTCTCCAGCTCCTACAATGAGCAGTTCTTC
15	once	TRBV18	.	TRBJ1-5	CASSPYGDSNQPQHF	TGTGCCAGCTCACCGTACGGGGATAGCAATCAGCCCCAGCATTTT
17	.	TRBV11-3	.	TRBJ2-2	CASSTGRGRVDTGELFF	TGTGCCAGCAGCACGGGGCGGGGCAGGGTTGACACCGGGGAGCTGTTTTTT
15	.	TRBV7-3	.	TRBJ2-3	CASSPAGGLTDTQYF	TGTGCCAGCAGCCCAGCGGGCGGCCTCACAGATACGCAGTATTTT
11	.	TRBV2	.	TRBJ1-4	CASLGEGKLFF	TGTGCCAGCCTAGGGGAGGGAAAACTGTTTTTT
15	once	TRBV11-2	.	TRBJ2-2	CASSLIGVIAGELFF	TGTGCCAGCAGCTTAATAGGGGTGATAGCCGGGGAGCTGTTTTTT
15	few	TRBV11-2	.	TRBJ2-5	CASSLDGGQSGTQYF	TGTGCCAGCAGCTTAGATGGAGGACAGAGTGGGACCCAGTACTTC
13	few	TRBV5-1	.	TRBJ1-2	CASSLESGSGYTF	TGCGCCAGCAGCTTGGAGTCAGGCTCTGGCTACACCTTC
15	few	TRBV2	.	TRBJ1-3	CASQGLPLSRNTIYF	TGTGCCAGTCAGGGTCTGCCTCTATCGCGAAACACCATATATTTT
14	.	TRBV5-4	.	TRBJ2-7	CASSTGTNRYEQYF	TGTGCCAGCAGCACCGGGACAAATCGCTACGAGCAGTACTTC
15	.	TRBV7-9	TRBD2	TRBJ2-3	CASSFVAGGADTQYF	TGTGCCAGCAGCTTTGTCGCGGGAGGCGCAGATACGCAGTATTTT
15	.	TRBV7-2	TRBD1	TRBJ1-2	CASSWEGQGRNGYTF	TGTGCCAGCAGCTGGGAGGGACAGGGGAGGAATGGCTACACCTTC
13	.	TRBV5-1	.	TRBJ2-7	CASSYSHSYEQYF	TGCGCCAGCAGCTACTCCCACTCCTACGAGCAGTACTTC
16	.	TRBV7-9	TRBD1	TRBJ1-4	CASSSNRDSQNEKLFF	TGTGCCAGCAGCTCAAACCGGGACAGCCAAAATGAAAAACTGTTTTTT
15	.	TRBV15	.	TRBJ1-1	CATSRVWGVGTEAFF	TGTGCCACCAGCAGAGTATGGGGCGTAGGCACTGAAGCTTTCTTT
13	.	TRBV29-1	.	TRBJ2-5	CSVASGDRETQYF	TGCAGCGTCGCCTCAGGGGATCGAGAGACCCAGTACTTC
18	.	TRBV1	.	TRBJ2-2	CTSKGTRDRALNTGELFF	TGCACCAGCAAGGGAACCCGGGACAGGGCTCTTAACACCGGGGAGCTGTTTTTT
13	.	TRBV6-5	.	TRBJ2-7	CASSSDRNYEQYF	TGTGCCAGCAGCTCAGACAGGAACTACGAGCAGTACTTC
13	.	TRBV6-5	TRBD1	TRBJ1-5	CASSQTGDQPQHF	TGTGCCAGCAGTCAAACAGGGGATCAGCCCCAGCATTTT
17	.	TRBV5-1	TRBD2	TRBJ2-7	CASSLVGLAGGPREQYF	TGCGCCAGCAGCCTGGTGGGACTAGCGGGGGGGCCGAGGGAGCAGTACTTC
16	.	TRBV4-1	TRBD2	TRBJ2-7	CASSQEGLAGAYEQYF	TGCGCCAGCAGCCAAGAGGGACTAGCGGGCGCCTACGAGCAGTACTTC
14	few	TRBV12-2	.	TRBJ2-7	CASRLRRERDEQYF	TGTGCAAGTCGCTTAAGGCGGGAGAGGGACGAGCAGTACTTC
13	.	TRBV2	.	TRBJ1-1	CASSPGILTEAFF	TGTGCCAGCAGTCCGGGGATTTTGACTGAAGCTTTCTTT
16	.	TRBV5-4	TRBD2	TRBJ2-1	CASSFPGGLASNEQFF	TGTGCCAGCAGCTTTCCAGGGGGACTAGCCTCCAATGAGCAGTTCTTC
14	.	TRBV2	.	TRBJ1-4	CASSGSLPNEKLFF	TGTGCCAGCAGTGGATCTCTACCGAATGAAAAACTGTTTTTT
15	.	TRBV29-1	.	TRBJ1-3	CSVTFWQGPGNTIYF	TGCAGCGTTACCTTTTGGCAGGGCCCTGGAAACACCATATATTTT
14	.	TRBV6-1	TRBD2	TRBJ2-3	CASIEREEADTQYF	TGTGCCAGCATCGAGCGGGAGGAGGCAGATACGCAGTATTTT
15	.	TRBV10-3	TRBD2	TRBJ2-1	CAISLAGPSYNEQFF	TGTGCCATCAGTTTAGCGGGACCTTCCTACAATGAGCAGTTCTTC
15	.	TRBV15	.	TRBJ1-5	CATSREGTRGQPQHF	TGTGCCACCAGCAGAGAAGGGACAAGGGGTCAGCCCCAGCATTTT
14	.	TRBV2	.	TRBJ1-5	CASALQGYNQPQHF	TGTGCCAGCGCATTACAGGGTTACAATCAGCCCCAGCATTTT
15	few	TRBV9	TRBD2	TRBJ2-1	CASSPGTSSYNEQFF	TGTGCCAGCAGCCCCGGGACTAGCTCCTACAATGAGCAGTTCTTC
14	.	TRBV9	TRBD1	TRBJ1-2	CADPVRGRHYGYTF	TGTGCCGACCCTGTGAGGGGGCGTCACTATGGCTACACCTTC
16	.	TRBV5-1	.	TRBJ2-5	CASSRGQQPSQETQYF	TGCGCCAGCAGCCGGGGACAACAACCTTCCCAAGAGACCCAGTACTTC
14	medium-sized	TRBV19	.	TRBJ1-2	CASSMSGWGQGYTF	TGTGCCAGTAGTATGTCGGGATGGGGTCAGGGCTACACCTTC
23	.	TRBV1	.	TRBJ1-3	CTSSQDLVLLGTGQGRLGNTIYF	TGCACCAGCAGCCAAGATCTTGTGTTATTAGGGACAGGGCAAGGCCGGCTGGGAAACACCATATATTTT
14	few	TRBV7-2	TRBD1	TRBJ1-2	CASSLTLQGSGYTF	TGTGCCAGCAGCCTGACTTTACAGGGGAGCGGCTACACCTTC
13	once	TRBV30	TRBD2	TRBJ2-7	CAWSLAETYEQYF	TGTGCCTGGAGTCTAGCGGAGACCTACGAGCAGTACTTC
15	.	TRBV5-4	.	TRBJ2-6	CASSTTGSGANVLTF	TGTGCCAGCAGCACGACAGGCTCTGGGGCCAACGTCCTGACTTTC
14	.	TRBV4-2	TRBD2	TRBJ2-5	CASSRTSSGETQYF	TGTGCCAGCAGCCGGACTAGCAGCGGAGAGACCCAGTACTTC
17	.	TRBV5-1	.	TRBJ2-2	CASNPRLGGESTGELFF	TGCGCCAGCAACCCCCGTTTGGGAGGCGAAAGCACCGGGGAGCTGTTTTTT
16	.	TRBV4-2	TRBD1	TRBJ1-5	CASSQEAGQGFSPQHF	TGTGCCAGCAGCCAAGAGGCGGGACAGGGTTTTTCGCCCCAGCATTTT
14	.	TRBV6-1	.	TRBJ1-6	CASRSDSYNSPLHF	TGTGCCAGCAGATCGGACAGTTATAATTCACCCCTCCACTTT
16	.	TRBV5-6	.	TRBJ1-6	CASSSADSSYNSPLHF	TGTGCCAGCAGCTCAGCCGACAGCTCCTATAATTCACCCCTCCACTTT
16	.	TRBV19	.	TRBJ1-5	CASSIGGDLGSQPQHF	TGTGCCAGTAGTATTGGGGGGGATCTCGGAAGTCAGCCCCAGCATTTT
15	.	TRBV10-3	.	TRBJ2-1	CAISELSGAYNEQFF	TGTGCCATCAGTGAGTTATCAGGCGCCTACAATGAGCAGTTCTTC
13	large	TRBV2	.	TRBJ1-2	CAPGEGRDYGYTF	TGTGCCCCCGGGGAGGGGCGGGACTATGGCTACACCTTC
12	.	TRBV11-1	.	TRBJ2-1	CATGLAYNEQFF	TGTGCCACGGGACTGGCCTACAATGAGCAGTTCTTC
13	.	TRBV6-5	.	TRBJ1-3	CASSTLPRNTIYF	TGTGCCAGCAGTACTCTCCCTCGAAACACCATATATTTT
15	few	TRBV6-5	TRBD1	TRBJ1-2	CATRSRVGQGWGYTF	TGTGCCACCCGCAGCCGAGTCGGACAGGGATGGGGCTACACCTTC
16	few	TRBV7-9	TRBD2	TRBJ2-7	CASSLSGTSGSIVQYF	TGTGCCAGCAGCTTATCCGGCACTAGCGGGAGTATCGTGCAGTACTTC